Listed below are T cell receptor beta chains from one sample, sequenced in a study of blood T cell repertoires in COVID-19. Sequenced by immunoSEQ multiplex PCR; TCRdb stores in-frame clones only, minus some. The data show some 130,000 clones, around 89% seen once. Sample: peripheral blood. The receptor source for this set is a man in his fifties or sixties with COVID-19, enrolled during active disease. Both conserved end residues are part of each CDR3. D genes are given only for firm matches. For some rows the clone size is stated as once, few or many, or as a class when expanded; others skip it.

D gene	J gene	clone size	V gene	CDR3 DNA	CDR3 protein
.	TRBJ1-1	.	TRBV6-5	TGTGCCAGCGGGATCGGGGGAGGGGAGAACACTGAAGCTTTCTTT	CASGIGGGENTEAFF
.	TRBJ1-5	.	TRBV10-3	TGTGCCATCTCTGGGCAGGGGACCGATCAGCCCCAGCATTTT	CAISGQGTDQPQHF
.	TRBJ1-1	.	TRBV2	TGTGCCAGCAGTGGGGAGGAGGGGCGGCGAACTGAAGCTTTCTTT	CASSGEEGRRTEAFF
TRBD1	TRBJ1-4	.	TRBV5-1	TGCGCCAGCAGCTTGATAGGGACAGCCCTATCTGCAACTAATGAAAAACTGTTTTTT	CASSLIGTALSATNEKLFF
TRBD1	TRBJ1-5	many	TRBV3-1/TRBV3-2	TGTGCCAGCAGCCAAGCGACAGGGGACCAGCCCCAGCATTTT	CASSQATGDQPQHF
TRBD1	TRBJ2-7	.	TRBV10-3	TGTGCCATCAGATCAAAAGGAACCGGGACAGGGGATATCGACGAGCAGTACTTC	CAIRSKGTGTGDIDEQYF
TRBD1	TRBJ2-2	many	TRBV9	TGTGCCAGCAGCCCCAGGGACAGCGTTAACACCGGGGAGCTGTTTTTT	CASSPRDSVNTGELFF
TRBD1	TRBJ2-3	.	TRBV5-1	TGCGCCAGCAGCTTGAGGGGACAGGGTTTTGAAGATACGCAGTATTTT	CASSLRGQGFEDTQYF
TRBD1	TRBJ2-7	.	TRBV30	TGTGCCTGGAGTGGTCAGGGGGCGAGCTCCTACGAGCAGTACTTC	CAWSGQGASSYEQYF
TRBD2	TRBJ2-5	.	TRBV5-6	TGTGCCAGCAGCTCCCGACTTAGCGGGGGGGCCGGGGAGACCCAGTACTTC	CASSSRLSGGAGETQYF
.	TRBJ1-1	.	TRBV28	TGTGCCAGCAGCACCGGTCAGGGTAGATTAACTGAAGCTTTCTTT	CASSTGQGRLTEAFF
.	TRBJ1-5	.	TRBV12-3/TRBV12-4	TGTGCCAGCAGAGTAGCCGGAAATCAGCCCCAGCATTTT	CASRVAGNQPQHF
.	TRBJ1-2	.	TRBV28	TGTGCCAGCTCCGGACACATCTATGGCTACACCTTC	CASSGHIYGYTF
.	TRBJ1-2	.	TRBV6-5	TGTGCCAGCAGTAGACAGGTTTATGGCTACACCTTC	CASSRQVYGYTF
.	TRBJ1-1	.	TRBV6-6	TGTGCCAGCAGGGAGCAGAACACTGAAGCTTTCTTT	CASREQNTEAFF
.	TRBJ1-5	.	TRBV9	TGTGCCAGCAGCGTAGGAGCAGGGAATAGCAATCAGCCCCAGCATTTT	CASSVGAGNSNQPQHF
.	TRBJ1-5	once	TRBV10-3	TGTGCCATCAGTGAGTCTGCGGGGCCTCAGCCCCAGCATTTT	CAISESAGPQPQHF
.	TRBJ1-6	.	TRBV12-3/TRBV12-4	TGTGCCAGCAGCCCAGGGGACTCACCCCTCCACTTT	CASSPGDSPLHF
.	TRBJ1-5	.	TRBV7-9	TGTGCCAGCAGCTTAGGTATGCAGCCCCAGCATTTT	CASSLGMQPQHF
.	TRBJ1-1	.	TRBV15	TGTGCCACCAGCAGAGATCTTCGCGGGAACACTGAAGCTTTCTTT	CATSRDLRGNTEAFF
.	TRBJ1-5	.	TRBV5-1	TGCGCCAGCAGCCCCGAAGGGGGTGGGATTCAGCCCCAGCATTTT	CASSPEGGGIQPQHF
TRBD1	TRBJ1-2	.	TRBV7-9	TGTGCCAGCAGCCCAGGACAGGGAGCTAACTATGGCTACACCTTC	CASSPGQGANYGYTF
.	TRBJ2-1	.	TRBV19	TGTGCCAGTAGTATCGGGCGGGGAAGGAACAATGAGCAGTTCTTC	CASSIGRGRNNEQFF
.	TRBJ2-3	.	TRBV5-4	TGTGCCAGCAGTTTGGGTGCGATGCCCACAGATACGCAGTATTTT	CASSLGAMPTDTQYF
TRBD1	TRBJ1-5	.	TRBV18	TGTGCCAGCTCACCGAAGGGACAGGGTGTTAATCAGCCCCAGCATTTT	CASSPKGQGVNQPQHF
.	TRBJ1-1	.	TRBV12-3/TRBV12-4	TGTGCCAGCAGACAGGGGAACACTGAAGCTTTCTTT	CASRQGNTEAFF
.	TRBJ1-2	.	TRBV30	TGTGCCTGGAGTGTCACGGGGGATGGCTACACCTTC	CAWSVTGDGYTF
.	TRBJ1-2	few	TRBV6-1	TGTGCCAGCAGTGAGGCCCAGTACTATGGCTACACCTTC	CASSEAQYYGYTF
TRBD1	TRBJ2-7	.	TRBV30	TGTGCCTGGGGACAGGGGCACTCCTACGAGCAGTACTTC	CAWGQGHSYEQYF
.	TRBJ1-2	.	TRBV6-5	TGTGCCAGCACCGCGGACAGAACTAACTATGGCTACACCTTC	CASTADRTNYGYTF
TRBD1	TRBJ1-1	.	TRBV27	TGTGCCAGCAGGCCTTGGGACAGTCCCATGAACACTGAAGCTTTCTTT	CASRPWDSPMNTEAFF
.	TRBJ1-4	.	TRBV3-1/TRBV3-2	TGTGCCAGCAGCCAAGGGGGCCCTTCGAGCAGGGTTGGGTCAGGACTGTTTTTT	CASSQGGPSSRVGSGLFF
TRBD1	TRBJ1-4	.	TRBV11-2	TGTGCCAGCTCATTAACAGGGGCGGAGGAAAAACTGTTTTTT	CASSLTGAEEKLFF
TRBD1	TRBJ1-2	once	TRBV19	TGTGCCAGTGGATTTACAGGGGGCGCTAGGGGCTACACCTTC	CASGFTGGARGYTF
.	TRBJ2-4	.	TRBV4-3	TGCGCCAGCAGCCAAGCTAACATTCAGTACTTC	CASSQANIQYF
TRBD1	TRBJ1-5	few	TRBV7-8	TGTGCCAGCAGCTTCCTAGGGACAGTCAATCAGCCCCAGCATTTT	CASSFLGTVNQPQHF
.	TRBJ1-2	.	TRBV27	TGTGCCAGCCGTGGGGACTCAAACTATGGCTACACCTTC	CASRGDSNYGYTF
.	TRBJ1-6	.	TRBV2	TGTGCCAGCAGTGAAGCGGTCGGACAGTATTCACCCCTCCACTTT	CASSEAVGQYSPLHF
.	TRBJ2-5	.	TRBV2	TGTGCCTCTGGGGGCGGGCGCCCTCTCCAAGAGACCCAGTACTTC	CASGGGRPLQETQYF
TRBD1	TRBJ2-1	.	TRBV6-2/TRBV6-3	TGTGCCAGCAGTTACTCAGGTACAGGGGCCGCGTCCTCCTACAATGAGCAGTTCTTC	CASSYSGTGAASSYNEQFF
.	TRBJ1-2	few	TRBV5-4	TGTGCCAGCAGCTTGGTCCTCAGGGATGGCTACACCTTC	CASSLVLRDGYTF
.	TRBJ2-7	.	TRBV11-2	TGTGCCAGCAGCTTAGATCCCCTAGCCCGGACCAAGTCGACGGAGCAGTACTTC	CASSLDPLARTKSTEQYF
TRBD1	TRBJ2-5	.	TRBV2	TGTGCCAGCAGTGATCAGGGGGAAGAGACCCAGTACTTC	CASSDQGEETQYF
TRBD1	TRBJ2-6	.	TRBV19	TGTGCCAGTAGTATAGTCCAGGGGGCAGTTCGTGGGGCCAACGTCCTGACTTTC	CASSIVQGAVRGANVLTF
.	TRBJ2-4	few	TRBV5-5	TGTGCCAGCAGAGAAGGACCGGGACTCCAAAACATTCAGTACTTC	CASREGPGLQNIQYF
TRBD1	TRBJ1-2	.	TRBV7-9	TGTGCCAGCAGCGCGACAGGGGACTATGGCTACACCTTC	CASSATGDYGYTF
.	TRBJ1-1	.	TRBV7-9	TGTGCCAGCAGCTCCCTACCCCGGGGATCGAACACTGAAGCTTTCTTT	CASSSLPRGSNTEAFF
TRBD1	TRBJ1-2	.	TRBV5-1	TGCGCCAGCAGCATAGGGACAGGGGGTCCTGGCTACACCTTC	CASSIGTGGPGYTF
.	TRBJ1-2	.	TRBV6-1	TGTGCCAGCAGTGAAGGCAGGGGCGGTCGCTACACCTTC	CASSEGRGGRYTF
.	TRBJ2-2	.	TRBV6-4	TGTGCCAGCAGCGGACTACACGGGGAGCTGTTTTTT	CASSGLHGELFF
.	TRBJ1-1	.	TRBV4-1	TGCGCCAGCAGCTCAAGACAAGGGGGAAGGGAGTTCTTT	CASSSRQGGREFF
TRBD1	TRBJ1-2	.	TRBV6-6	TGTGCCAGCTACACAGGGGGGACTAACTATGGCTACACCTTC	CASYTGGTNYGYTF
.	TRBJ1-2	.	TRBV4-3	TGCGCCAGCAGCCCGGGACACCTAAACGCTAACTATGGCTACACCTTC	CASSPGHLNANYGYTF
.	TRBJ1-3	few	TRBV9	TGTGCCAGCAGCGTAACACAGACCGGAAACACCATATATTTT	CASSVTQTGNTIYF
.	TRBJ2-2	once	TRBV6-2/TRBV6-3	TGTGCCAGCAGCCCGACAGCCTCCACCGGGGAGCTGTTTTTT	CASSPTASTGELFF
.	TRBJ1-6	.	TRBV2	TGTGCCAGCAGTGACCCGGACAGCCAGCGACACTTT	CASSDPDSQRHF